This entry lists 27 T cell receptor beta chains sequenced from one sample in a study of T cell responses to AZD1222 COVID-19 vaccine. Assay: immunoSEQ multiplex PCR; the TCRdb copy retains only in-frame clones and omits some. The table lists approximately 92,000 clones, over 75% of them singletons. Source: peripheral blood, taken on day 0 of AZD1222 vaccination. The receptors come from an adult in good health.

V usage is TRBV11-2 and J usage is TRBJ2-7, with D perhaps TRBD1 (7 bases). Germline V gives CDR1 SGHAT, CDR2 FQNNGV. V lost 5 bases and J 3 bases, leaving 14 bases between the germline ends. This CDR3 region has 14 residues. The chain's CDR3 is CASSVAGGHYEQYF. CDR3 nucleotides: TGTGCCAGCAGCGTCGCAGGGGGGCACTACGAGCAGTACTTC.

The count of this clone is one. V and J are TRBV9 and TRBJ1-1, with no clear D. This CDR3 has 13 amino acids. Germline loops: CDR1 SGDLS, CDR2 YYNGEE. V lost 4 bases, J lost 4 bases, and 11 bases lay in between. The CDR3 sequence: CASSYGIFTEAFF. CDR3 nucleotide sequence: TGTGCCAGCAGCTACGGGATTTTCACTGAAGCTTTCTTT. The whole variable domain, filled in from reference TRBV9 and TRBJ1-1, reads DSGVTQTPKHLITATGQRVTLRCSPRSGDLSVYWYQQSLDQGLQFLIQYYNGEERAKGNILERFSAQQFPDLHSELNLSSLELGDSALYFCASSYGIFTEAFFGQGTRLTVV.

The rearrangement joins TRBV6-2 or TRBV6-3 to TRBJ1-2; D ambiguous. CDR3 length: 12 amino acids. In germline, CDR1 is MNHEY, CDR2 SVGEGT. V gave up 6 bases and J gave up 3 bases, with 8 bases separating them. CDR3 coding DNA: TGTGCCAGCAGCAACGGGGACTATGGCTACACCTTC. It encodes CASSNGDYGYTF.

The chain is built from TRBV5-6 and TRBJ2-7; perhaps D is TRBD1 or TRBD2 (5 bases each). Germline V gene data show CDR1 as SGHDT and CDR2 as YYEEEE. V was cut by 5 bases and J by 0 bases, with 15 bases left in between. The CDR3 is made up of 15 amino acids. CDR3 DNA: TGTGCCAGCAGACAACTCAGGGACGGCTCCTACGAGCAGTACTTC. Amino acids: CASRQLRDGSYEQYF. Based on the CDR3 plus reference TRBV5-6 and TRBJ2-7, the full variable domain is DAGVTQSPTHLIKTRGQQVTLRCSPKSGHDTVSWYQQALGQGPQFIFQYYEEEERQRGNFPDRFSGHQFPNYSSELNVNALLLGDSALYLCASRQLRDGSYEQYFGPGTRLTVT.

This rearrangement joins TRBV19 to TRBJ1-5; unclear D gene. Germline V CDR1 and CDR2: LNHDA, SQIVND (reference sequence). CDR3 length equals 15 residues. The V and J ends lost 2 bases and 0 bases respectively, with 8 bases between them. The CDR3: CASSISAYSNQPQHF. In DNA, the CDR3 is TGTGCCAGTAGTATATCCGCTTATAGCAATCAGCCCCAGCATTTT.

J is TRBJ2-7 and V is TRBV5-5; TRBD2 matches 8 bases. The junction had 5 bases not matched to a gene; V was cut back by 6 bases and J by 0 bases. The germline gives CDR1 SGHKS, CDR2 YYEKEE (reference sequence). This CDR3 has 14 amino acids. DNA of the CDR3: TGTGCCAGCAAGCGGGAGATAACCTCCTACGAGCAGTACTTC. Its translation is CASKREITSYEQYF.

A few counts support this clone. J is TRBJ1-5 and V is TRBV10-2; the match to TRBD1 covers 7 bases. The CDR3 contains 14 residues. Trimming cost V 5 bases and J 3 bases; bases outside gene matches: 4. Germline V CDR1 and CDR2: WSHSY, SAAADI. CDR3 in DNA: TGCGCCAGCAGTACGGGACAGTACAATCAGCCCCAGCATTTT. This sequence encodes CASSTGQYNQPQHF.

V gene TRBV6-5 combines with J gene TRBJ2-3; D remains unclear. Trimming pared 5 bases from V and 6 bases from J, leaving 9 bases between. This CDR3 is built from 12 residues. Germline CDR1 is MNHEY and CDR2 is SVGAGI. The CDR3 DNA follows: TGTGCCAGCAGTCCTAGGTCCGATACGCAGTATTTT. Translating it yields CASSPRSDTQYF.

This sequence joins TRBV7-6 and TRBJ2-5; 12 bases fit TRBD2. Germline trimming cut 5 bases from V and 5 bases from J; bases unmatched to any gene: 6. The CDR3 is 15 amino acids. Germline values: CDR1 SGHVS, CDR2 FNYEAQ. The chain's CDR3 is CASSRLAGGPETQYF. For the CDR3, the DNA is TGTGCCAGCAGCCGTCTAGCGGGGGGGCCGGAGACCCAGTACTTC. Combining the CDR3 with reference TRBV7-6 and TRBJ2-5 gives the whole variable domain GAGVSQSPRYKVTKRGQDVALRCDPISGHVSLYWYRQALGQGPEFLTYFNYEAQQDKSGLPNDRFSAERPEGSISTLTIQRTEQRDSAMYRCASSRLAGGPETQYFGPGTRLLVL.

The rearrangement joins TRBV7-8 to TRBJ2-2; no firm D call. Trimming left V 5 bases short and J 2 bases short, with 15 bases between. This CDR3 region has 16 residues. The V gene's germline CDR1 is SGHVS and CDR2 FQNEAQ. CDR3 loop: CASSLMVADNTGELFF. In DNA form, the CDR3 reads TGTGCCAGCAGCCTAATGGTAGCTGATAACACCGGGGAGCTGTTTTTT.

The count of this clone is one. The chain links TRBV12-3 or TRBV12-4 to TRBJ2-7; the D gene is possibly TRBD1 (5 bases). The CDR3 has 13 amino acids. Trimming removed 6 bases from V and 1 base from J, with 10 bases in between. DNA for the CDR3: TGTGCCAGCAGCGACAGTAATTCCTACGAGCAGTACTTC. It encodes CASSDSNSYEQYF.

The V gene is TRBV19, the J gene TRBJ1-6; D is possibly TRBD1 (5 bases). CDR1 and CDR2 from the germline V gene are LNHDA and SQIVND (reference sequence). This CDR3 contains 15 residues. Trimming stripped 7 bases from V and 4 bases from J, with 14 bases between. This chain's CDR3 is CASNPNPGYNSPLHF. The CDR3, as DNA: TGTGCCAGTAACCCCAATCCAGGGTATAATTCACCCCTCCACTTT.

V gene TRBV6-2 or TRBV6-3 combines with J gene TRBJ2-7; 11 bases line up with TRBD2. This CDR3 contains 14 residues. The trim removed 6 bases at V and 2 bases at J, leaving 3 bases unmatched. The germline V gene has CDR1 MNHEY and CDR2 SVGEGT. DNA for the CDR3: TGTGCCAGCAGCCGACTAGCGGGAACCTACGAGCAGTACTTC. It codes for CASSRLAGTYEQYF.

V gene TRBV6-6 combines with J gene TRBJ1-1; D remains ambiguous. The CDR3 loop spans 17 amino acids. Trimming stripped 5 bases from V and 3 bases from J, with 22 bases between. Germline values: CDR1 MNHNY, CDR2 SVGAGI (reference sequence). Written as DNA, the CDR3 is TGTGCCAGCAGTCCCCGGACGGGGAGGGCGGCGGACACTGAAGCTTTCTTT. Protein sequence: CASSPRTGRAADTEAFF.

The chain has TRBV7-2 and TRBJ2-2; 9 bases fit TRBD2. Germline trimming cut 3 bases from V and 1 base from J; bases unmatched to any gene: 12. The CDR3 is 19 residues long. Germline V CDR1 and CDR2: SGHTA, FQGNSA. The CDR3 DNA reads TGTGCCAGCAGCTTTCCCGGGACTAGCAGAGGGATGAACACCGGGGAGCTGTTTTTT. It translates to CASSFPGTSRGMNTGELFF.

The gene calls are TRBV28 and TRBJ1-2, with a weak D call TRBD1 (6 bases). CDR1 is MDHEN and CDR2 is SYDVKM in the germline V gene. The CDR3 covers 13 residues. V lost 2 bases to trimming and J lost 8 bases, with 12 bases between them. CDR3 in DNA: TGTGCCAGCAGTTTAGGGGGGCGCCGCGGCTACACCTTC. Translated: CASSLGGRRGYTF.

The chain links TRBV7-9 to TRBJ1-4; no firm D call. The CDR3 length is 15 residues. Trimming shortened V by 7 bases and J by 4 bases, and 16 bases separated the two germline ends. CDR1 and CDR2 from the germline V gene are SEHNR and FQNEAQ (reference sequence). The CDR3 protein is CASTYSGGLNEKLFF. The CDR3 DNA sequence: TGTGCCAGCACATATTCGGGCGGACTTAATGAAAAACTGTTTTTT.

V is TRBV24-1 and J is TRBJ1-4, with a possible D match to TRBD1 (6 bases). The CDR3 is made up of 15 amino acids. Germline V gene lookup returns CDR1 KGHDR and CDR2 SFDVKD. V lost 6 bases and J 8 bases, leaving 18 bases between the germline ends. This CDR3 reads CATSPRWQGKEKLFF. DNA of the CDR3: TGTGCCACCAGTCCTAGGTGGCAGGGGAAGGAAAAACTGTTTTTT.

This chain links TRBV30 with TRBJ1-1; D may be TRBD1 (5 bases). The V end lost 5 bases, the J end lost 8 bases, and 15 bases lay between the germline ends. In germline, CDR1 is GTSNPN, CDR2 SVGIG (reference sequence). This CDR3 region has 12 residues. The CDR3 loop is CAWGGGIGEAFF. The CDR3 DNA reads TGTGCCTGGGGGGGAGGGATCGGAGAAGCTTTCTTT.

J is TRBJ2-1 and V is TRBV7-2; 7 bases agree with TRBD2. Looked up from germline, CDR1 is SGHTA and CDR2 is FQGNSA. This CDR3 is 16 amino acids long. V dropped 1 base and J dropped 8; count of bases not matched to a gene: 11. The CDR3 loop reads CASSLGGGRLLHEQFF. In nucleotides, the CDR3 is TGTGCCAGCAGCTTAGGGGGCGGGAGATTACTTCATGAGCAGTTCTTC.

This clone came up once. The gene calls are TRBV3-1 (or the pseudogene TRBV3-2) and TRBJ1-4, with TRBD1 as a possible D gene (6 bases). The CDR3 consists of 14 residues. Trimming took off 6 bases at V and 8 bases at J, with 16 bases between the two ends. The germline gives CDR1 LGHDT, CDR2 YNNKEL (reference sequence). The DNA for the CDR3 is TGTGCCAGCAGGTCGCAAGGGGGGGAGGAAAAACTGTTTTTT. Its protein is CASRSQGGEEKLFF.

This clone was seen only a few times. J is TRBJ2-7 and V is TRBV6-1; 8 bases match TRBD1. The CDR3 consists of 13 residues. Germline CDR1 reads MNHNS; CDR2 reads SASEGT. The trim removed 3 bases at V and 4 bases at J, leaving 2 bases unmatched. CDR3 sequence (DNA): TGTGCCAGCAGTGACCGGACAGGGTACGAGCAGTACTTC. Its protein product is CASSDRTGYEQYF.

The chain employs TRBV2 and TRBJ2-7; 7 nucleotides agree with TRBD1. The J segment lost 4 bases and the V segment lost 5 bases, leaving 8 bases of the junction unmatched. The germline V gene has CDR1 SNHLY and CDR2 FYNNEI. The CDR3 covers 14 residues. CDR3 DNA: TGTGCCAGCAGTCAAACAGGGGCTGGATACGAGCAGTACTTC. This gives the protein CASSQTGAGYEQYF.

This clone was seen only a few times. The chain recombines TRBV19 with TRBJ1-5; D not certain. Germline assignment: CDR1 LNHDA and CDR2 SQIVND (reference sequence). Deletions cut 2 bases from V and 3 bases from J, with 5 bases between. This CDR3 region has 13 residues. CDR3 nucleotide sequence: TGTGCCAGTAGTATAAACGCCAATCAGCCCCAGCATTTT. Its protein is CASSINANQPQHF.

The chain links TRBV18 to TRBJ1-2, with D maybe TRBD1 (6 bases). This CDR3 spans 15 amino acids. In germline, CDR1 is KGHSH, CDR2 LQKENI. The ends were cut back, 6 bases at V and 7 bases at J, with 21 bases in the middle. CDR3 sequence (DNA): TGTGCCAGCTCTCCCGCGGACAGCCTTCAGATTGGCTACACCTTC. Its protein product is CASSPADSLQIGYTF.

The V gene is TRBV7-9, the J gene TRBJ1-2; TRBD1 aligns across 10 bases. J was trimmed by 8 bases and V by 5 bases; bases with no gene match: 8. This CDR3 is built from 14 residues. Germline-derived CDR1 and CDR2 are SEHNR and FQNEAQ (reference sequence). Here the CDR3 reads CASSVDRGLEGYTF. CDR3 nucleotides: TGTGCCAGCAGCGTCGACAGGGGGCTAGAAGGCTACACCTTC.

This rearrangement joins TRBV3-1 (or the pseudogene TRBV3-2) to TRBJ1-6, with a tentative D call TRBD1 (6 bases). The CDR3 spans 16 residues. CDR1 is LGHDT and CDR2 is YNNKEL in the germline V gene (reference sequence). The V and J ends lost 4 bases and 7 bases respectively, with 17 bases between them. The CDR3 reads CASSRTGQRKNSPLHF. The CDR3 DNA reads TGTGCCAGCAGCCGCACCGGACAGAGAAAGAATTCACCCCTCCACTTT.